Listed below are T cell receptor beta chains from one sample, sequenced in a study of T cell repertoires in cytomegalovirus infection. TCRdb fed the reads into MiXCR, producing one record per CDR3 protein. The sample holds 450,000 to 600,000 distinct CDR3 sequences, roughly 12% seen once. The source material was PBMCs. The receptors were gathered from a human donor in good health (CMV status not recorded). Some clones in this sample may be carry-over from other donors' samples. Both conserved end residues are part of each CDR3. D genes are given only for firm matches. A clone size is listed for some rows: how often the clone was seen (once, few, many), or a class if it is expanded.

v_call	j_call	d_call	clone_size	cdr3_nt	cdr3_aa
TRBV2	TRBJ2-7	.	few	TGTGCCAGCAGTGAGAGGCAGGGCGGCCACGAGCAGTACTTC	CASSERQGGHEQYF
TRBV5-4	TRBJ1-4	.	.	TGTGCCAGCAGCTTCTCTGTGGGAGGAGGTGTGAAAAAACTGTTTTTT	CASSFSVGGGVKKLFF
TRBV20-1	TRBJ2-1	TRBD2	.	TGCAGTGCCCACCCATTTATAGCGGGAGATGAGCAGTTCTTC	CSAHPFIAGDEQFF
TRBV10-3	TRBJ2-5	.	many	TGTGCCACAAGTGAGGCCGGGACTCCCATGGAGACCCAGTACTTC	CATSEAGTPMETQYF
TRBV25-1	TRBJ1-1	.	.	TGTGCCAGCAGTGGCCAGGCGAACACTGAAGCTTTCTTT	CASSGQANTEAFF
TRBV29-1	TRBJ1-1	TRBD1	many	TGCAGCGTGAACAGGGGGCTGAGAACTGAAGCTTTCTTT	CSVNRGLRTEAFF
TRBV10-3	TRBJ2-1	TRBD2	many	TGTGCCATCACTCCAGCGGGGGCCTACAATGAGCAGTTCTTC	CAITPAGAYNEQFF
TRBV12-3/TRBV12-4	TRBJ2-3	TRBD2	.	TGTGCCAGCCCTCGAGGAGCGGGAGCTACGCAGTATTTT	CASPRGAGATQYF
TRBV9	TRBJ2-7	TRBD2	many	TGTGCCAGCAGCCCTCGGGGACTAGACTACGAGCAGTACTTC	CASSPRGLDYEQYF
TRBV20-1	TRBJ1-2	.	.	TGCAGTGCTAGAGATGGAGGGTGGAATGGCTACACCTTC	CSARDGGWNGYTF
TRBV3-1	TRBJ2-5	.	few	TGTGCCAGCAGCGCCCTAGCGCAAGAGACCCAGTACTTC	CASSALAQETQYF
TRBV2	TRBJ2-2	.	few	TGTGCCAGCGCGGCCGGACCTTACACCGGGGAGCTGTTTTTT	CASAAGPYTGELFF
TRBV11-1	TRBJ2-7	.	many	TGTGCCAGCAGCTTACTAAGGCGGGCTTTTAACGAGCAGTACTTC	CASSLLRRAFNEQYF
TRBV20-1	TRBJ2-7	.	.	TGCAGGGTCGGTACCCTCGGGAGAAACGGGAGCTACGAGCAGTACTTC	CRVGTLGRNGSYEQYF
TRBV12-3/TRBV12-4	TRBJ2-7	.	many	TGTGCCAGCAGTCCAGGGGTATGGGAGCAGTACTTC	CASSPGVWEQYF
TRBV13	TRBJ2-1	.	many	TGTGCCAGCAGCTTAGATGGAGCGGTAGCTGTCCATGAGCAGTTCTTC	CASSLDGAVAVHEQFF
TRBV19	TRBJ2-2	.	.	TGTGCCAGTAGTATGATATACACCGGGGAGCTGTTTTTT	CASSMIYTGELFF
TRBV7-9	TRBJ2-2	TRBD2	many	TGTGCCAGCAACCCAGCGGGAGGAACCGGGGAGCTGTTTTTT	CASNPAGGTGELFF
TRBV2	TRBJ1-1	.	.	TGTGCCAGCATTCTCCGGGGCCGGGGAAACACTGAAGCTTTCTTT	CASILRGRGNTEAFF